These T cell receptor beta chains were read from a single sample in a study of circulating and synovial CD4+ cells in juvenile arthritis. Sequencing used immunoSEQ multiplex PCR; TCRdb keeps in-frame clones, though not all of them. The repertoire has 15,000 to 20,000 clones, about 90% of them found once; the top ten carry less than 0.75%. Sequencing was done on a sample of CD4+ T cells from blood. All receptors come from a human donor with juvenile idiopathic arthritis. Both conserved end residues are part of each CDR3. D genes are given only for firm matches. Only some rows state a clone size, as once, few, many or a class for expanded clones.

len: 16
d_gene: TRBD1
j_gene: TRBJ2-2
abundance: .
v_gene: TRBV4-3
CDR3aa: CASSAATGQGTGELFF
CDR3nt: TGCGCCAGCTCCGCCGCCACCGGACAGGGCACCGGGGAGCTGTTTTTT

len: 19
d_gene: TRBD1
j_gene: TRBJ1-2
abundance: .
v_gene: TRBV19
CDR3aa: CASSTFPDRGRRANYGYTF
CDR3nt: TGTGCCAGTAGTACTTTCCCGGACAGGGGAAGGAGGGCGAACTATGGCTACACCTTC

len: 11
d_gene: TRBD1
j_gene: TRBJ1-2
abundance: .
v_gene: TRBV29-1
CDR3aa: CSGQGAGGYTF
CDR3nt: TGCAGCGGACAGGGGGCGGGGGGCTACACCTTC

len: 17
d_gene: TRBD2
j_gene: TRBJ2-5
abundance: .
v_gene: TRBV7-2
CDR3aa: CASSSGLAGGPRETQYF
CDR3nt: TGTGCCAGCAGCTCCGGACTAGCGGGGGGACCCCGGGAGACCCAGTACTTC

len: 14
d_gene: .
j_gene: TRBJ2-1
abundance: once
v_gene: TRBV30
CDR3aa: CAWRYSGPRNEQFF
CDR3nt: TGTGCCTGGAGGTATAGCGGACCTAGGAATGAGCAGTTCTTC

len: 15
d_gene: TRBD1
j_gene: TRBJ1-1
abundance: .
v_gene: TRBV4-1
CDR3aa: CASSQARQGGKGAFF
CDR3nt: TGCGCCAGCAGCCAAGCCCGACAGGGTGGGAAGGGAGCTTTCTTT

len: 15
d_gene: TRBD2
j_gene: TRBJ2-3
abundance: .
v_gene: TRBV28
CDR3aa: CASSLPGLVRDTQYF
CDR3nt: TGTGCCAGCAGTTTACCCGGACTAGTTAGAGATACGCAGTATTTT

len: 16
d_gene: TRBD1
j_gene: TRBJ1-2
abundance: .
v_gene: TRBV12-5
CDR3aa: CASDARTGSHPGGYTF
CDR3nt: TGTGCTAGTGACGCCCGGACAGGGTCTCATCCTGGTGGCTACACCTTC

len: 16
d_gene: TRBD1
j_gene: TRBJ1-4
abundance: .
v_gene: TRBV7-8
CDR3aa: CASRSGTGTSYEKLFF
CDR3nt: TGTGCCAGCAGATCCGGGACAGGGACATCTTACGAAAAACTGTTTTTT

len: 13
d_gene: .
j_gene: TRBJ2-7
abundance: few
v_gene: TRBV6-6
CDR3aa: CASSGGAGWEQYF
CDR3nt: TGTGCCAGCAGTGGCGGCGCGGGTTGGGAGCAGTACTTC

len: 18
d_gene: TRBD2
j_gene: TRBJ2-1
abundance: .
v_gene: TRBV4-3
CDR3aa: CASSQDLGVGGENNEQFF
CDR3nt: TGCGCCAGCAGCCAAGATCTTGGGGTTGGGGGGGAGAACAATGAGCAGTTCTTC

len: 11
d_gene: .
j_gene: TRBJ2-5
abundance: once
v_gene: TRBV2
CDR3aa: CASSRQETQYF
CDR3nt: TGTGCCAGCAGTCGTCAAGAGACCCAGTACTTC